This paragraph reports one T cell receptor (beta chain). Germline V gives CDR1 SGHVS, CDR2 FNYEAQ. The CDR3 runs 16 residues. V lost 1 base, J lost 2 bases, and 9 bases lay in between. Clones were read by immunoSEQ multiplex PCR, and TCRdb kept only the in-frame ones, dropping some. The repertoire holds tens of thousands of clones, approximately 90% seen once, with roughly 1.4% in the top ten. This entry comes from a study of T cell changes during pregnancy in multiple sclerosis. The TCR was taken from a female donor with multiple sclerosis, enrolled in a pregnancy study. Sequenced here: peripheral blood, sampled in the third trimester of pregnancy. The chain employs TRBV7-6 and TRBJ1-6; D not certain. As DNA, the CDR3 is TGTGCCAGCAGCTTAGGGGCAGTGGCCTATAATTCACCCCTCCACTTT. Amino acids: CASSLGAVAYNSPLHF. Filled out from reference TRBV7-6 and TRBJ1-6, the complete variable domain reads GAGVSQSPRYKVTKRGQDVALRCDPISGHVSLYWYRQALGQGPEFLTYFNYEAQQDKSGLPNDRFSAERPEGSISTLTIQRTEQRDSAMYRCASSLGAVAYNSPLHFGNGTRLTVT.